These 16 T cell receptor beta chains share one sample of origin, sequenced in a study of T cells expressing NK-cell markers. TCRdb re-called the 5' RACE reads and catalogs CDR3 proteins one per entry, DNA excluded. Listed are about 370,000 distinct CDR3 sequences; roughly 10% falls within the top ten. Sequences were obtained from blood T cells: a sorted CD56 or NKG2C T cell subset, CD4+ or CD8+ T cells, or bulk PBMC T cells (not recorded which). The source is a woman aged 50 to 60 in good health.

The chain joins TRBV20-1 to TRBJ2-6; TCRdb reports TRBD1, a call that lacks DNA to check it against. Germline V gene sequence: CDR1 DFQATT, CDR2 SNEGSKA (reference sequence). The length of the CDR3 is 16 residues. The CDR3 sequence is CSAKTGRGSGANVLTF.

This chain joins TRBV5-1 and TRBJ2-3; absent DNA, TCRdb's TRBD2 call cannot be checked. CDR1 and CDR2 from the germline V gene are SGHRS and YFSETQ. This CDR3 is 15 amino acids long. This chain's CDR3 is CASSTQGGGPGTQYF.

The genes are TRBV14 and TRBJ2-1; the D gene TCRdb calls, TRBD1, cannot be checked with no DNA. The CDR3 contains 14 residues. CDR1 and CDR2 (germline): SGHDN, FVKESK. CDR3 residues: CASRSGTEYNEQFF.

The chain has TRBV5-1 and TRBJ2-6. The CDR3 has 16 amino acids. The germline V gene has CDR1 SGHRS and CDR2 YFSETQ. CDR3 in amino acids: CASSLNARGGANVLTF. Using reference TRBV5-1 and TRBJ2-6 for the parts outside the CDR3, the full variable domain is KAGVTQTPRYLIKTRGQQVTLSCSPISGHRSVSWYQQTPGQGLQFLFEYFSETQRNKGNFPGRFSGRQFSNSRSEMNVSTLELGDSALYLCASSLNARGGANVLTFGAGSRLTVL.

The genes are TRBV6-4 and TRBJ1-2. Looked up from germline, CDR1 is MRHNA and CDR2 is SNTAGT. CDR3 size: 13 residues. The CDR3 reads CASSDVSEEGYTF.

The chain recombines TRBV19 with TRBJ2-1; there is no DNA to check the TCRdb D call of TRBD2. CDR1 is LNHDA and CDR2 is SQIVND in the germline V gene (reference sequence). The CDR3 totals 15 residues. The chain's CDR3 is CASSRSFGRYNEQFF. Drawing the rest from reference TRBV19 and TRBJ2-1, the complete variable domain is DGGITQSPKYLFRKEGQNVTLSCEQNLNHDAMYWYRQDPGQGLRLIYYSQIVNDFQKGDIAEGYSVSREKKESFPLTVTSAQKNPTAFYLCASSRSFGRYNEQFFGPGTRLTVL.

The rearrangement uses TRBV6-5 and TRBJ1-5. This CDR3 is built from 13 residues. Germline loops: CDR1 MNHEY, CDR2 SVGAGI. The CDR3 is CASTIALGQPQHF.

V is TRBV20-1 and J is TRBJ1-4. Germline V gene lookup returns CDR1 DFQATT and CDR2 SNEGSKA (reference sequence). The CDR3 consists of 12 residues. CDR3 sequence reads: CSAREAGRKLFF.

The chain combines TRBV6-6 with TRBJ1-1. Germline lookup yields CDR1 MNHNY and CDR2 SVGAGI (reference sequence). The CDR3 consists of 11 residues. CDR3: CASTRNTEAFF.

The V and J genes are TRBV19 and TRBJ1-1; the D call of TRBD1 rests on TCRdb alone, since no DNA is present to check it. Germline-derived CDR1 and CDR2 are LNHDA and SQIVND (reference sequence). This CDR3 spans 13 amino acids. The CDR3 sequence is CASSIGTGDEAFF.

This chain's CDR3 is CAPKGRATDTQYF. V is TRBV10-2 and J is TRBJ2-3; TCRdb's assignment of TRBD1 cannot be checked, as there is no DNA. This CDR3 has 13 amino acids. Germline-derived CDR1 and CDR2 are WSHSY and SAAADI.

The chain uses TRBV27 and TRBJ1-1. The CDR3 loop spans 15 amino acids. The germline V gene has CDR1 MNHEY and CDR2 SMNVEV (reference sequence). The CDR3 protein is CASSLSLGRNTEAFF.

This chain links TRBV2 with TRBJ2-1; the TCRdb D gene call, TRBD2, has no DNA to confirm it. Germline V gives CDR1 SNHLY, CDR2 FYNNEI. The CDR3 spans 16 residues. The CDR3 reads CASSRRTSGTNNEQFF.

Here the CDR3 reads CASSQDGGTEAFF. The chain recombines TRBV3-1 with TRBJ1-1; TCRdb picks TRBD1, but there is no DNA to check that call. This CDR3 has 13 residues. Germline V lookup: CDR1 LGHDT, CDR2 YNNKEL (reference sequence).

This sequence joins TRBV9 and TRBJ2-3; with no DNA, the TCRdb D assignment of TRBD2 cannot be verified. Germline-derived CDR1 and CDR2 are SGDLS and YYNGEE. The CDR3 extends over 17 amino acids. CDR3 sequence reads: CASSVAGTSGLGDTQYF.

The chain links TRBV7-9 to TRBJ2-5; no DNA is available, so the TRBD2 call from TCRdb remains unchecked. Germline values: CDR1 SEHNR, CDR2 FQNEAQ (reference sequence). This CDR3 is 15 amino acids long. This CDR3 is CASSSGERGQETQYF.